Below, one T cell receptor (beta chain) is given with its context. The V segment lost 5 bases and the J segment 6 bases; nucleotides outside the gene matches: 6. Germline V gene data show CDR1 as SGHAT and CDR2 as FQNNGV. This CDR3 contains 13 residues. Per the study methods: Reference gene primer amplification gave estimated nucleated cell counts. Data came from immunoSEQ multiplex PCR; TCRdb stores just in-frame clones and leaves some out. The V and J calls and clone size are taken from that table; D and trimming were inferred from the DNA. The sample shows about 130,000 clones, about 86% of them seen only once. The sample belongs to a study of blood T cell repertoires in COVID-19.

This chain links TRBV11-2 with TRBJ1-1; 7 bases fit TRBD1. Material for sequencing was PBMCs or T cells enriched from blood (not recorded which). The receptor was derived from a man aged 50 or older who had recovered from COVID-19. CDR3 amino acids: CASSPGGIAEAFF. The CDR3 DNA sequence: TGTGCCAGCAGCCCAGGGGGGATAGCTGAAGCTTTCTTT.